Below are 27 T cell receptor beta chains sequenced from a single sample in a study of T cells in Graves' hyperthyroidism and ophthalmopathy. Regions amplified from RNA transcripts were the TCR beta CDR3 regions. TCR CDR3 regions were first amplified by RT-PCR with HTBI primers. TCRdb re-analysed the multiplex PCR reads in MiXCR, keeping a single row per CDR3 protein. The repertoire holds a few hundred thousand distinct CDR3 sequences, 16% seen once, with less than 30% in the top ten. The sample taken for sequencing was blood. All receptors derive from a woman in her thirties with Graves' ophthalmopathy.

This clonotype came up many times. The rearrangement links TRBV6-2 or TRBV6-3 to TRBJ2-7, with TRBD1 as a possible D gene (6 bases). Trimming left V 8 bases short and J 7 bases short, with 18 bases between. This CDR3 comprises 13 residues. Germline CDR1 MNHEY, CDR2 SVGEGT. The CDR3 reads CASCRDTRFEQYF. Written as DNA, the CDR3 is TGTGCCAGCTGCCGGGACACCCGCTTTGAGCAGTACTTC.

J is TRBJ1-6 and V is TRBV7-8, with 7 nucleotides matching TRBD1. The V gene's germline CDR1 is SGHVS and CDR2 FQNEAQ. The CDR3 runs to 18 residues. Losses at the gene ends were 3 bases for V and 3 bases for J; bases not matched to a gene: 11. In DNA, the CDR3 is TGTGCCAGCAGCTTCCCCCAGGGGGGGACGGACTATAATTCACCCCTCCACTTT. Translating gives CASSFPQGGTDYNSPLHF.

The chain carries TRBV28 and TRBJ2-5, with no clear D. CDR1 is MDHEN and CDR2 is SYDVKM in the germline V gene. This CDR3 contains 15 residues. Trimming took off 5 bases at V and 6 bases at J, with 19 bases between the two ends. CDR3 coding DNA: TGTGCCAGCAGTCGCAGTACAATCAGCGCAAAGACCCAGTACTTC. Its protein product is CASSRSTISAKTQYF.

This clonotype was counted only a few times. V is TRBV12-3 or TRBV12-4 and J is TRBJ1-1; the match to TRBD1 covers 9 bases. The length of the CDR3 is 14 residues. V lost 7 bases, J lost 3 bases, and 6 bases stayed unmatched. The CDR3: CASKPTGGYTEAFF. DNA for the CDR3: TGTGCCAGCAAGCCGACAGGGGGGTACACTGAAGCTTTCTTT.

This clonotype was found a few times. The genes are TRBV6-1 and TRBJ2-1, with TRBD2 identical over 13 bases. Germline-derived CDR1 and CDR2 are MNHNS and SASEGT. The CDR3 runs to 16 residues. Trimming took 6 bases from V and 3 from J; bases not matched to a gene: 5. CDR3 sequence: CASRGTSGTLYNEQFF. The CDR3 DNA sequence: TGTGCCAGCAGGGGGACTAGCGGGACTCTCTACAATGAGCAGTTCTTC.

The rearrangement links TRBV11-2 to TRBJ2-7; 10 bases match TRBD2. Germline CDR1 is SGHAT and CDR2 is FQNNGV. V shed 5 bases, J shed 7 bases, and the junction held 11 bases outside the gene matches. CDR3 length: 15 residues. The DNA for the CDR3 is TGTGCCAGCAGCCCCCGGACTAGCGGACGCCTGGAGCAGTACTTC. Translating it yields CASSPRTSGRLEQYF.

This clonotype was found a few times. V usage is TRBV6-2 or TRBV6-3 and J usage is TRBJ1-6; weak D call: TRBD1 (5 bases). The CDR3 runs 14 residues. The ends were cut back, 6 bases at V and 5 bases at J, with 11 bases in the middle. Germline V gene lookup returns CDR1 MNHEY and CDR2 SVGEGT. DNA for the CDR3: TGTGCCAGCAGGAATACAGGAGATAATTCACCCCTCCACTTT. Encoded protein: CASRNTGDNSPLHF.

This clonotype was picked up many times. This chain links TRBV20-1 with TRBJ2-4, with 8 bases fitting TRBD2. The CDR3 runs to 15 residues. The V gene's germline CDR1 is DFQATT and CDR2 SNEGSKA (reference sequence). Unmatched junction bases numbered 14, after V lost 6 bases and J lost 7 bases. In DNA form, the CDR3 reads TGCAGTGCCCCGGAGGCGGCGGGAGGTTGGAACATTCAGTACTTC. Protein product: CSAPEAAGGWNIQYF.

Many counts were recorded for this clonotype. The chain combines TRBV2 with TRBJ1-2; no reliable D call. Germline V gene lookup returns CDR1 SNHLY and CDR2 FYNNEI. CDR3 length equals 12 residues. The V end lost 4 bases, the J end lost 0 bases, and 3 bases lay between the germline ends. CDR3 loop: CASSGANYGYTF. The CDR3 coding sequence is TGTGCCAGCAGTGGTGCTAACTATGGCTACACCTTC.

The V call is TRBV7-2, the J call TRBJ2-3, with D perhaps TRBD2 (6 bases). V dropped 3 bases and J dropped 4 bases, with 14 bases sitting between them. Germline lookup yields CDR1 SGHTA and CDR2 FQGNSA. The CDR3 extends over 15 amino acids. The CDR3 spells CASSLVAGYPDTQYF. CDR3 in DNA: TGTGCCAGCAGCTTGGTCGCGGGATATCCAGATACGCAGTATTTT.

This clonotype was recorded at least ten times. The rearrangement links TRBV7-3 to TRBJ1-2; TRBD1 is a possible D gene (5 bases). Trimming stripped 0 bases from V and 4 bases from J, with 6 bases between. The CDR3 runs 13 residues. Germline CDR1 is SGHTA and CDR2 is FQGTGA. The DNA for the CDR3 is TGTGCCAGCAGCTTAACAGGGGCCTATGGCTACACCTTC. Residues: CASSLTGAYGYTF.

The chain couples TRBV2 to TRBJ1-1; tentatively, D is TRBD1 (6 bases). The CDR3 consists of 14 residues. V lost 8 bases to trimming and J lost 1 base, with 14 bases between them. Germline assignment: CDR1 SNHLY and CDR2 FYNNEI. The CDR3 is CASERSRGNTEAFF. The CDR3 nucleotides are TGTGCCAGCGAACGGAGCAGGGGGAACACTGAAGCTTTCTTT.

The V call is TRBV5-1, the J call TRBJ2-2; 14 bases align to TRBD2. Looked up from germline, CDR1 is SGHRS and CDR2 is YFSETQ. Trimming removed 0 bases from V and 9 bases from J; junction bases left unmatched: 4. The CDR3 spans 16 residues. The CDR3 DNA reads TGCGCCAGCAGCTTGGCCGGGACTAGCGGGAGAAGGGAGCTGTTTTTT. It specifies CASSLAGTSGRRELFF.

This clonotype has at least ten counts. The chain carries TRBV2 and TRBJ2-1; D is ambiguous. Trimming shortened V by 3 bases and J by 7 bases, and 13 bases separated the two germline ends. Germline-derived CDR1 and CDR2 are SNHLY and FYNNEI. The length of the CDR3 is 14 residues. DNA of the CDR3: TGTGCCAGCAGTGATAGACTTCTTGGGAATGAGCAGTTCTTC. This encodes CASSDRLLGNEQFF.

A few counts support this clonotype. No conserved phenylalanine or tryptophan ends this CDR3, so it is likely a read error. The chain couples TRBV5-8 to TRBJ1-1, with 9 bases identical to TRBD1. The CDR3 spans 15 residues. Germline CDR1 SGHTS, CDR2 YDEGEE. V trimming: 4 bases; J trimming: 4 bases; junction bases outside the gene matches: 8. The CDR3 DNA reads TGTGCCAGCAGCCGTGACAGGGGGAGGAGCACTGAAGCTTTCCTT. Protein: CASSRDRGRSTEAFL.

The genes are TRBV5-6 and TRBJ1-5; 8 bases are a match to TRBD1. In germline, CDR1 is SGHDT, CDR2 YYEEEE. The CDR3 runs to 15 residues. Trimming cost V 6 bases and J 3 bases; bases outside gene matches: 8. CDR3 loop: CASIAGDRNNQPQHF. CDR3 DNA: TGTGCCAGCATCGCTGGGGACAGGAACAATCAGCCCCAGCATTTT.

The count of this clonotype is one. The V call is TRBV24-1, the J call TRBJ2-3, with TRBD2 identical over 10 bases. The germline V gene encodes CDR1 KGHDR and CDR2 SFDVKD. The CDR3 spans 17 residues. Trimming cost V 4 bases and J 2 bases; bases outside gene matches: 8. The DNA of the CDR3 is TGTGCCACCAGTGAAGCCGGGACTAGCGTCTTCACAGATACGCAGTATTTT. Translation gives CATSEAGTSVFTDTQYF.

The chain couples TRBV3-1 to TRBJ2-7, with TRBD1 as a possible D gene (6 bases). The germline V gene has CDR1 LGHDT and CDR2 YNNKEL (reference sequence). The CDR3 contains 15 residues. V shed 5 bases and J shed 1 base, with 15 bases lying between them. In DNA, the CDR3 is TGTGCCAGCAGCTCTCTCGGGACACTTTCCTACGAGCAGTACTTC. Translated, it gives CASSSLGTLSYEQYF.

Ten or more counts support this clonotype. CDR3 protein: CASSLGGGGYQETQYF. Written as DNA, the CDR3 is TGTGCCAGCAGCTTAGGCGGGGGGGGGTACCAAGAGACCCAGTACTTC. The chain is built from TRBV7-2 and TRBJ2-5, with 9 bases identical to TRBD2. The CDR3 spans 16 residues. CDR1 SGHTA and CDR2 FQGNSA come from the germline V gene. Trimming cost V 1 base and J 0 bases; bases outside gene matches: 3.

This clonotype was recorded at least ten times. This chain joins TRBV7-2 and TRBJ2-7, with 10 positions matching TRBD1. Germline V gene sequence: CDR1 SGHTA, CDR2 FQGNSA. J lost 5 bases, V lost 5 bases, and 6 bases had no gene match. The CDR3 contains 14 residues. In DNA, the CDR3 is TGTGCCAGCAGCACGGGACAGGGGAGGAACGAGCAGTACTTC. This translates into CASSTGQGRNEQYF.

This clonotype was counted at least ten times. For the CDR3, the DNA is TGTGCCAGCAGACCGACAGGCGGCGAGCAGTACTTC. Protein product: CASRPTGGEQYF. This sequence joins TRBV12-3 or TRBV12-4 and TRBJ2-7; D perhaps matches TRBD1 (6 bases). The CDR3 runs 12 residues. The V end was cut by 6 bases, the J end by 6 bases, with 12 bases between.

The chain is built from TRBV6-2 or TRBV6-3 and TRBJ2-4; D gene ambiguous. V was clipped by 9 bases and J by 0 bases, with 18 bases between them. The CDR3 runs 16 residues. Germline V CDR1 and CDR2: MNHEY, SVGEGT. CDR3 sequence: CARRYHAPLAKNIQYF. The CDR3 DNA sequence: TGTGCCAGGCGTTATCATGCACCTCTAGCCAAAAACATTCAGTACTTC.

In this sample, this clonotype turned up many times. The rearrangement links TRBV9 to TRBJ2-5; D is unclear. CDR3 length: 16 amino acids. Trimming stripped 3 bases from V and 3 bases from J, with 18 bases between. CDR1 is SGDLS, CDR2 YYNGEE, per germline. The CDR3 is CASSANVGSYKETQYF. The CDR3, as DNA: TGTGCCAGCAGCGCCAACGTGGGCAGCTACAAAGAGACCCAGTACTTC.

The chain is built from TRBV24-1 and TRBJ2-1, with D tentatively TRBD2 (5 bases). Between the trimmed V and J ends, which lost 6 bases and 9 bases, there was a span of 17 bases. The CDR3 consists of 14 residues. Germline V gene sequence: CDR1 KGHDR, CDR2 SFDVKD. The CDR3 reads CATSSGWRNPEQFF. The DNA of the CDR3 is TGTGCCACCAGTTCTGGATGGAGGAACCCTGAGCAGTTCTTC.

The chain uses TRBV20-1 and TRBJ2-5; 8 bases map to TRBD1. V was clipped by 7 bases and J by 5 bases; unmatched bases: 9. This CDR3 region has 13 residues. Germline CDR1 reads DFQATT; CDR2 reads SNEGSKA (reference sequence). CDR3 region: CSGGQVVSETQYF. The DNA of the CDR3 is TGCAGTGGGGGACAGGTCGTTTCGGAGACCCAGTACTTC.

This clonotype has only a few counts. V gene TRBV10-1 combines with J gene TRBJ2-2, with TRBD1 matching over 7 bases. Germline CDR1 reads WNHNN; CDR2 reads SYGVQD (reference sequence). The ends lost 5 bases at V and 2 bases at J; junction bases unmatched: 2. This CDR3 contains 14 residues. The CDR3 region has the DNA TGCGCCAGCAGTAGACAGGGAAACACCGGGGAGCTGTTTTTT. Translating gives CASSRQGNTGELFF.

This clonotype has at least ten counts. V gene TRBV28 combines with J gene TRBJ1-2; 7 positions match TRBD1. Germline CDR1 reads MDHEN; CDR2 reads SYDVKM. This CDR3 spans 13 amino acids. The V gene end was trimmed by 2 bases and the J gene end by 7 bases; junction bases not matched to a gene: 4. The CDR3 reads CASSLETGRGYTF. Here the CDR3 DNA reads TGTGCCAGCAGTTTAGAGACAGGGCGTGGCTACACCTTC.